The source of this T cell receptor (beta chain) is a study of cytomegalovirus exposure and HLA in healthy donors. For the study at large: Ancestry clustering placed more than 80% of around 400 genotyped donors in the Caucasian-associated cluster.

Study-wide points: Analysis performed later found under 20,000 TCR beta sequences associated with HLA alleles at 0.05 false discovery rate. What a later analysis reportedly showed was that an Asian-associated ancestry cluster had fewer N-insertions than the approximately 700-donor mean.

V dropped 5 bases and J dropped 8; count of bases not matched to a gene: 10. Germline V gene data show CDR1 as SEHNR and CDR2 as FQNEAQ (reference sequence). The CDR3 has 16 amino acids. Primers for the PCR totalled 60 Vbeta and 13 Jbeta. In the original processing: Counted up in a later analysis, unique TCR beta chains came to about 80 million, with about 10 million shared. Sequenced by immunoSEQ multiplex PCR; TCRdb stores in-frame clones only, minus some. D and trimming come from the DNA, and the V and J calls and clone size come from that table. The repertoire includes some 110,000 clones, around 80% of them detected once, and roughly 5.4% sits in the top ten. The count of this clone is one. The antigen remains undetermined.

Sequencing was done on a sample of PBMCs. The V call is TRBV7-9, the J call TRBJ2-1, with 12 bases identical to TRBD2. This receptor was identified in a woman between 18 and 29 years old in good health and CMV-seropositive. Here the CDR3 reads CASSILAGGPLYEQFF. For the CDR3, the DNA is TGTGCCAGCAGCATCCTAGCGGGAGGGCCTTTGTATGAGCAGTTCTTC.